This note documents a single TCR beta chain sequence. In the PCR, 60 Vbeta and 13 Jbeta primers were used. Measured with immunoSEQ multiplex PCR; TCRdb has only the in-frame clones, and not every one. The sample shows about 140,000 clones, over 80% of them seen only once. These data come from a study of cytomegalovirus exposure and HLA in healthy donors. The ends lost 3 bases at V and 2 bases at J; junction bases unmatched: 2. CDR3 size: 15 residues. CDR1 and CDR2 (germline): SGDLS, YYNGEE. Sequenced: PBMCs. The clonotype comes from a male donor in good health and CMV-seronegative. The chain carries TRBV9 and TRBJ1-3; 10 bases fit TRBD1. The CDR3, as DNA: TGTGCCAGCAGCGCCGGGACAGGGGCTGGAAACACCATATATTTT. Translating gives CASSAGTGAGNTIYF.